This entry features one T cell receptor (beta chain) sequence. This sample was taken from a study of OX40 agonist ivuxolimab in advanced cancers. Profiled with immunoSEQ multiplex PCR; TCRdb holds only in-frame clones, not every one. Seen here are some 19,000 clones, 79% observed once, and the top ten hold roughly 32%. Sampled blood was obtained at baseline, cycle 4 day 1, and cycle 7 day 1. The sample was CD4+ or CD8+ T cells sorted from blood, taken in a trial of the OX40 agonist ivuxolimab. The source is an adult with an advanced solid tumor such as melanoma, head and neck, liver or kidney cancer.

DNA of the CDR3: TGTGCCAGCAGTGAGGGACCCAGCCTGATCACTGAAGCTTTCTTT. This translates into CASSEGPSLITEAFF. V usage is TRBV2 and J usage is TRBJ1-1, with a possible D match to TRBD1 (5 bases). CDR1 is SNHLY, CDR2 FYNNEI, per germline. V was clipped by 3 bases and J by 4 bases, with 15 bases between them. The CDR3 sequence is 15 residues long.